The rows below give T cell receptor beta chains drawn from one sample of a study of beta chain features in type 1 diabetes. Clones were sequenced by immunoSEQ multiplex PCR, and TCRdb holds only the in-frame ones, with some missing. Of 500,000 to 650,000 clones in the sample, roughly 12% are singletons; the top ten hold 0.095% to 0.15%. The material sequenced was naive CD4+ T cells from blood. These receptors originate from a man aged 30 to 45 with type 1 diabetes. Each CDR3 is given with its conserved first and last residue. The D gene is left open where the match is weak. Size tells how often a clone was seen (once, few, many) or the class of an expanded clone, and some rows leave it out.

J gene,V gene,clone size,D gene,CDR3 protein,CDR3 DNA
TRBJ1-4,TRBV6-1,few,.,CATQDQGEKLFF,TGTGCCACCCAGGACCAGGGTGAAAAACTGTTTTTT
TRBJ2-3,TRBV7-9,.,.,CASSLAPLGDTQYF,TGTGCCAGCAGCTTGGCCCCATTGGGGGATACGCAGTATTTT
TRBJ2-1,TRBV2,.,TRBD1,CASSEPGQGLYNEQFF,TGTGCCAGCAGTGAACCCGGACAGGGACTTTACAATGAGCAGTTCTTC
TRBJ2-3,TRBV5-1,.,TRBD2,CASSLQRGAEDTQYF,TGCGCCAGCAGCTTGCAGCGGGGGGCGGAAGATACGCAGTATTTT
TRBJ1-6,TRBV7-9,few,TRBD1,CASNRDRGNSPLHF,TGTGCCAGCAACAGGGACAGGGGAAATTCACCCCTCCACTTT
TRBJ1-6,TRBV10-1,few,.,CASSESMAYNSPLHF,TGCGCCAGCAGTGAGTCCATGGCCTATAATTCACCCCTCCACTTT
TRBJ1-1,TRBV4-1,.,TRBD1,CASSQARYATGGSTEAFF,TGCGCCAGCAGCCAAGCACGGTACGCTACAGGGGGATCGACTGAAGCTTTCTTT
TRBJ2-3,TRBV10-3,.,.,CAISVGSDTQYF,TGTGCCATCAGTGTAGGATCAGATACGCAGTATTTT
TRBJ1-6,TRBV28,few,TRBD1,CASSMTGQFNSPLHF,TGTGCCAGCAGCATGACGGGACAGTTTAATTCACCCCTCCACTTT
TRBJ1-5,TRBV29-1,few,.,CSVGSSNQPQHF,TGCAGCGTTGGTTCTAGCAATCAGCCCCAGCATTTT
TRBJ2-5,TRBV5-1,.,TRBD2,CASSRGTSGQETQYF,TGCGCCAGCAGCCGCGGGACTAGCGGCCAAGAGACCCAGTACTTC
TRBJ2-3,TRBV7-2,few,.,CASSPGPTDTQYF,TGTGCCAGCAGCCCAGGGCCCACAGATACGCAGTATTTT
TRBJ2-7,TRBV5-6,.,TRBD2,CASKLAGAPWRQYF,TGTGCCAGCAAACTAGCGGGGGCTCCGTGGCGGCAGTACTTC
TRBJ2-7,TRBV7-2,few,.,CASSADREGLGEQYF,TGTGCCAGCAGCGCGGATAGGGAAGGACTTGGGGAGCAGTACTTC
TRBJ2-5,TRBV7-2,few,.,CASSGGKETQYF,TGTGCCAGCAGCGGCGGAAAAGAGACCCAGTACTTC
TRBJ1-3,TRBV7-8,few,.,CASSLDSGNTIYF,TGTGCCAGCAGCTTAGACTCTGGAAACACCATATATTTT
TRBJ1-6,TRBV18,.,.,CASSPYRERPNSPLHF,TGTGCCAGCTCACCATACCGCGAAAGGCCCAATTCACCCCTCCACTTT
TRBJ2-7,TRBV19,.,.,CASSSTGSYEQYF,TGTGCCAGTAGTAGCACAGGGTCATACGAGCAGTACTTC
TRBJ2-6,TRBV6-6,.,.,CASREGTGANVLTF,TGTGCCAGCAGGGAGGGGACTGGGGCCAACGTCCTGACTTTC
TRBJ2-5,TRBV9,.,.,CASSVEGGASGETQYF,TGTGCCAGCAGCGTAGAAGGCGGAGCAAGCGGGGAGACCCAGTACTTC
TRBJ1-1,TRBV6-5,.,TRBD1,CASRPQGAAEAFF,TGTGCCAGCAGGCCCCAGGGGGCGGCTGAAGCTTTCTTT
TRBJ2-7,TRBV6-5,few,TRBD1,CASSWDRSSYEQYF,TGTGCCAGCAGTTGGGACAGAAGCTCCTACGAGCAGTACTTC
TRBJ1-6,TRBV19,few,.,CASSVVEQDGSPLHF,TGTGCCAGTAGTGTCGTAGAACAGGACGGTTCACCCCTCCACTTT
TRBJ1-1,TRBV7-2,.,.,CASSLWGSQGGTEAFF,TGTGCCAGCAGCTTATGGGGATCCCAGGGAGGCACTGAAGCTTTCTTT
TRBJ1-1,TRBV7-9,once,.,CASSLGVDSANTEAFF,TGTGCCAGCAGCTTAGGAGTGGACAGTGCGAACACTGAAGCTTTCTTT
TRBJ1-4,TRBV6-6,.,TRBD1,CASTRGEKLFF,TGTGCCAGCACCAGGGGGGAAAAACTGTTTTTT
TRBJ2-7,TRBV27,once,.,CASRRGARYEQYF,TGTGCCAGCAGACGGGGGGCTAGGTACGAGCAGTACTTC
TRBJ1-1,TRBV14,few,.,CASSPRSWGTEAFF,TGTGCCAGCAGCCCCCGGTCCTGGGGGACTGAAGCTTTCTTT
TRBJ1-5,TRBV30,few,.,CAWSASQGHPNQPQHF,TGTGCCTGGAGTGCAAGCCAGGGACACCCCAATCAGCCCCAGCATTTT
TRBJ1-6,TRBV10-2,.,.,CASSESGGRDSPLHF,TGCGCCAGCAGTGAGTCGGGGGGAAGGGATTCACCCCTCCACTTT
TRBJ2-3,TRBV20-1,.,.,CSARLPDTQYF,TGCAGTGCTAGACTCCCGGATACGCAGTATTTT
TRBJ2-7,TRBV7-8,few,.,CASSLVGGPDYEQYF,TGTGCCAGCAGCTTAGTCGGGGGACCGGACTACGAGCAGTACTTC
TRBJ1-1,TRBV7-9,.,.,CASSPGHMNTEAFF,TGTGCCAGCAGCCCGGGACACATGAACACTGAAGCTTTCTTT
TRBJ2-7,TRBV9,.,.,CASSVGDGTYEQYF,TGTGCCAGCAGCGTAGGGGACGGAACCTACGAGCAGTACTTC
TRBJ1-6,TRBV7-9,few,TRBD1,CASSPPGQVNSPLHF,TGTGCCAGCAGCCCGCCGGGACAGGTCAATTCACCCCTCCACTTT
TRBJ1-1,TRBV7-2,.,TRBD1,CASSSQQGRSTEAFF,TGTGCCAGCAGCTCTCAACAGGGGCGAAGCACTGAAGCTTTCTTT
TRBJ2-7,TRBV7-9,.,.,CASSSTVPPYEQYF,TGTGCCAGCAGCTCGACTGTACCTCCCTACGAGCAGTACTTC
TRBJ1-1,TRBV5-4,few,.,CASSLPGGSSRGTEAFF,TGTGCCAGCAGCTTGCCCGGCGGGTCCTCAAGAGGGACTGAAGCTTTCTTT
TRBJ2-2,TRBV5-1,few,.,CASSSTHAPGRGNTGELFF,TGCGCCAGCAGCTCTACCCACGCCCCTGGGCGGGGAAACACCGGGGAGCTGTTTTTT
TRBJ2-5,TRBV29-1,.,.,CSAPSPGGTQYF,TGCAGCGCCCCCAGCCCCGGGGGGACCCAGTACTTC
TRBJ2-1,TRBV6-6,few,.,CASSYLDNEQFF,TGTGCCAGCAGTTATCTGGACAATGAGCAGTTCTTC
TRBJ2-7,TRBV7-9,few,.,CASSLEGFSYEQYF,TGTGCCAGCAGCTTAGAGGGGTTCTCCTACGAGCAGTACTTC
TRBJ1-2,TRBV4-3,.,.,CASSPGRPGLGNSYGYTF,TGCGCCAGCAGCCCTGGCCGGCCGGGTTTGGGGAACAGCTATGGCTACACCTTC
TRBJ1-2,TRBV2,few,.,CASRELGANYGYTF,TGTGCCAGCAGGGAGCTGGGTGCTAACTATGGCTACACCTTC
TRBJ2-7,TRBV7-2,.,TRBD1,CASSLAGGASEQYF,TGTGCCAGCAGCTTAGCAGGGGGCGCAAGCGAGCAGTACTTC
TRBJ1-2,TRBV6-6,.,TRBD1,CASSDGTGNNYGYTF,TGTGCCAGCAGTGACGGGACAGGGAATAACTATGGCTACACCTTC
TRBJ2-7,TRBV5-4,.,.,CASSLKGRAYEQYF,TGTGCCAGCAGCTTGAAGGGGAGAGCCTACGAGCAGTACTTC
TRBJ1-1,TRBV18,few,.,CASSPGGVSVTEAFF,TGTGCCAGCTCCCCCGGGGGGGTGAGTGTGACTGAAGCTTTCTTT
TRBJ2-1,TRBV11-2,few,.,CASSLDSPNEQFF,TGTGCCAGCAGCTTAGACAGCCCCAATGAGCAGTTCTTC
TRBJ2-1,TRBV4-2,.,.,CASSQFLGGDYNEQFF,TGTGCCAGCAGCCAATTCTTGGGCGGGGATTACAATGAGCAGTTCTTC
TRBJ1-2,TRBV5-1,.,.,CASSLLPTTGLANYGYTF,TGCGCCAGCAGCTTACTACCCACTACAGGTTTAGCTAACTATGGCTACACCTTC
TRBJ2-5,TRBV7-2,.,.,CASSLGDQETQYF,TGTGCCAGCAGCTTAGGGGACCAAGAGACCCAGTACTTC